One sample yielded the 25 T cell receptor beta chains listed below, sequenced in a study of blood T cell repertoires in COVID-19. Here immunoSEQ multiplex PCR was the method, and the copy in TCRdb shows in-frame clones only, minus some. The profile shows around 190,000 clones, roughly four fifths of them singletons. The specimen was peripheral blood. These receptors all come from a woman aged 70-85 years with COVID-19, enrolled during active disease.

The V and J genes are TRBV29-1 and TRBJ1-5, with D unclear. Germline V gene lookup returns CDR1 SQVTM and CDR2 ANQGSEA. CDR3 length: 14 amino acids. V dropped 5 bases and J dropped 5 bases, with 16 bases sitting between them. CDR3 DNA: TGCAGCGTTCGCGAGTTAGGCGGGGATCAGCCCCAGCATTTT. Translation: CSVRELGGDQPQHF.

The V call is TRBV6-6, the J call TRBJ1-1; 7 bases fit TRBD1. V trimming: 5 bases; J trimming: 4 bases; junction bases outside the gene matches: 4. Germline-derived CDR1 and CDR2 are MNHNY and SVGAGI (reference sequence). The CDR3 runs 13 residues. CDR3 DNA: TGTGCCAGCAGTCAACAGGGGATCACTGAAGCTTTCTTT. Amino acid sequence: CASSQQGITEAFF.

The table lists this clone with a few counts. The V gene is TRBV10-3, the J gene TRBJ1-4; weak D call: TRBD1 (6 bases). The germline CDR1 and CDR2 sequences are ENHRY and SYGVKD. This CDR3 is 14 amino acids long. Trimming took off 0 bases at V and 8 bases at J, with 10 bases between the two ends. CDR3 region: CAISESPGEEKLFF. For the CDR3, the DNA is TGTGCCATCAGTGAGTCTCCAGGGGAGGAAAAACTGTTTTTT.

This sequence joins TRBV12-3 or TRBV12-4 and TRBJ1-3; D remains unclear. This CDR3 has 13 residues. Trimming removed 3 bases at V and 1 base at J, with 4 bases between. CDR3 sequence reads: CASSFSSGNTIYF. CDR3 bases: TGTGCCAGCAGTTTCAGTTCTGGAAACACCATATATTTT.

The chain joins TRBV12-3 or TRBV12-4 to TRBJ1-1; D may be TRBD1 (5 bases). Trimming took off 4 bases at V and 3 bases at J, with 9 bases between the two ends. The CDR3 sequence is 13 residues long. This chain's CDR3 is CASSSQGYTEAFF. CDR3 DNA: TGTGCCAGCAGTTCCCAGGGATACACTGAAGCTTTCTTT.

V usage is TRBV19 and J usage is TRBJ2-1; 7 bases are a match to TRBD2. CDR1 is LNHDA and CDR2 is SQIVND in the germline V gene (reference sequence). This CDR3 is built from 14 residues. The J segment lost 4 bases and the V segment lost 9 bases, leaving 9 bases of the junction unmatched. This CDR3 reads CASGFGGRYNEQFF. DNA for the CDR3: TGTGCCAGCGGGTTCGGCGGGAGATACAATGAGCAGTTCTTC.

The sample holds a few counts of this clone. The chain is built from TRBV5-1 and TRBJ2-7; 9 bases fit TRBD2. This CDR3 has 15 amino acids. Germline CDR1 and CDR2: SGHRS and YFSETQ. The J segment lost 2 bases and the V segment lost 3 bases, leaving 6 bases of the junction unmatched. The CDR3 DNA is TGCGCCAGCAGCTCCCTAGCGGGATTTACCTACGAGCAGTACTTC. Residues: CASSSLAGFTYEQYF.

The rearrangement links TRBV27 to TRBJ2-7; 8 positions match TRBD1. Germline V CDR1 and CDR2: MNHEY, SMNVEV (reference sequence). CDR3 length: 14 amino acids. V dropped 6 bases and J dropped 7; count of bases not matched to a gene: 11. CDR3 DNA sequence: TGTGCCAGCAGCGTAGGACAGGGATTGAGGGAGCAGTACTTC. Amino acid sequence: CASSVGQGLREQYF.

V gene TRBV6-2 or TRBV6-3 combines with J gene TRBJ2-1; 8 bases map to TRBD2. Unmatched junction bases numbered 22, after V lost 6 bases and J lost 15 bases. Per the germline V gene, CDR1 is MNHEY and CDR2 is SVGEGT. The CDR3 loop spans 16 amino acids. As DNA, the CDR3 is TGTGCCAGCAGCTCAGCCTTAGGGGGGAGCGGGAGTAAGGCGTTCTTC. This translates into CASSSALGGSGSKAFF.

As concerns this clone: Other DNA variants within this sample encode the same CDR3. CDR3 sequence (DNA): TGTGCCAGCAGCCCAAGACAGGGGCTGAGCAACACTGAAGCTTTCTTT. Its protein product is CASSPRQGLSNTEAFF. The V call is TRBV9, the J call TRBJ1-1; 8 bases are a match to TRBD1. The CDR3 covers 16 residues. Unmatched junction bases numbered 10, after V lost 4 bases and J lost 2 bases. Germline CDR1 and CDR2: SGDLS and YYNGEE.

The CDR3 coding sequence is TGTGCCAGCAGCAGAGCCCCAGCGGGGAACTCTGGAAACACCATATATTTT. This gives the protein CASSRAPAGNSGNTIYF. This sequence joins TRBV7-2 and TRBJ1-3; the D is unclear. V was shortened by 5 bases and J by 0 bases, with 17 bases between the two germline ends. The germline V gene encodes CDR1 SGHTA and CDR2 FQGNSA. The CDR3 loop spans 17 amino acids.

The chain recombines TRBV27 with TRBJ1-5; 12 nucleotides line up with TRBD1. This CDR3 region has 14 residues. V dropped 10 bases and J dropped 5; count of bases not matched to a gene: 6. Germline CDR1 reads MNHEY; CDR2 reads SMNVEV (reference sequence). CDR3 sequence reads: CATRGQGAYQPQHF. CDR3 nucleotide sequence: TGTGCCACCAGGGGACAGGGGGCTTATCAGCCCCAGCATTTT.

This chain joins TRBV27 and TRBJ1-6; D gene ambiguous. This CDR3 has 16 amino acids. Germline-derived CDR1 and CDR2 are MNHEY and SMNVEV (reference sequence). With 6 bases removed from V and 7 bases from J, the gap between germline ends came to 19 bases. In DNA, the CDR3 is TGTGCCAGCAGGAGGGTATCGAGGCAGGTGAATTCACCCCTCCACTTT. Its translation is CASRRVSRQVNSPLHF.

The chain has TRBV28 and TRBJ1-5, with 9 bases aligning to TRBD1. Germline CDR1 and CDR2: MDHEN and SYDVKM. Trimming took 4 bases from V and 7 from J; bases not matched to a gene: 8. The CDR3 consists of 15 residues. CDR3 DNA: TGTGCCAGCAGTTCAGCCGGGACAGGGTACCAGCCCCAGCATTTT. This sequence encodes CASSSAGTGYQPQHF.

This clone has more than one count but fewer than ten. This rearrangement joins TRBV6-5 to TRBJ1-1; 10 bases fit TRBD1. Germline CDR1 reads MNHEY; CDR2 reads SVGAGI. There are 14 residues in the CDR3. V trimming: 7 bases; J trimming: 5 bases; junction bases outside the gene matches: 7. The CDR3 reads CASMTGGAQTEAFF. The CDR3 nucleotides read TGTGCCAGCATGACAGGGGGCGCCCAGACTGAAGCTTTCTTT.

This CDR3 is CAISELGTDTQYF. CDR3 coding DNA: TGTGCCATCAGTGAGTTAGGCACAGATACGCAGTATTTT. The chain carries TRBV10-3 and TRBJ2-3; D remains unclear. V was clipped by 1 base and J by 1 base, with 3 bases between them. CDR1 and CDR2 (germline): ENHRY, SYGVKD. The CDR3 runs 13 residues.

This chain connects TRBV30 to TRBJ1-5; the match to TRBD1 covers 10 bases. CDR3 size: 15 residues. Germline V gene sequence: CDR1 GTSNPN, CDR2 SVGIG (reference sequence). V dropped 4 bases and J dropped 6; count of bases not matched to a gene: 9. For the CDR3, the DNA is TGTGCCTGGACCAGACAGGGGGCAGAAACTCAGCCCCAGCATTTT. Amino acid sequence: CAWTRQGAETQPQHF.

CDR3 nucleotide sequence: TGTGCCAGCGTCGAAAGCGGGAGGTTGAAGACCCAGTACTTC. Translation: CASVESGRLKTQYF. This rearrangement joins TRBV6-6 to TRBJ2-5, with 9 bases fitting TRBD2. In germline, CDR1 is MNHNY, CDR2 SVGAGI (reference sequence). The CDR3 contains 14 residues. After removal of 8 bases from V and 6 bases from J, the junction contained 10 bases not matched to a gene.

The V gene is TRBV29-1, the J gene TRBJ1-5; possible D gene TRBD1, 5 bases. Germline-derived CDR1 and CDR2 are SQVTM and ANQGSEA. V lost 5 bases, J lost 2 bases, and 13 bases lay in between. This CDR3 has 14 amino acids. In DNA, the CDR3 is TGCAGCGTTTCGCTTCAGGGCGGCAATCAGCCCCAGCATTTT. This codes for CSVSLQGGNQPQHF.

The chain has TRBV7-2 and TRBJ1-3; 10 bases line up with TRBD1. CDR1 is SGHTA, CDR2 FQGNSA, per germline. This CDR3 comprises 18 residues. The trim removed 1 base at V and 0 bases at J, leaving 6 bases unmatched. CDR3 sequence: CASSLGETGGHSGNTIYF. The CDR3 bases are TGTGCCAGCAGCTTAGGGGAGACAGGGGGCCACTCTGGAAACACCATATATTTT.

The CDR3 loop reads CASSPGGLAGYEQYF. CDR3 DNA: TGTGCCAGCAGCCCAGGGGGACTAGCGGGTTACGAGCAGTACTTC. The chain couples TRBV9 to TRBJ2-7; TRBD2 matches 12 bases. This CDR3 is 15 amino acids long. The germline CDR1 and CDR2 sequences are SGDLS and YYNGEE. V was clipped by 4 bases and J by 4 bases; unmatched bases: 6.

This chain's CDR3 is CASSLGSGSAYEQYF. The CDR3 DNA is TGTGCCAGCAGCTTAGGCAGCGGAAGTGCCTACGAGCAGTACTTC. The gene calls are TRBV11-2 and TRBJ2-7, with D possibly being TRBD2 (5 bases). The CDR3 covers 15 residues. Germline loops: CDR1 SGHAT, CDR2 FQNNGV. V dropped 1 base and J dropped 2 bases, with 12 bases sitting between them.

CDR3 sequence reads: CASSIGGSSYEQYF. DNA of the CDR3: TGTGCCAGTAGTATAGGTGGGAGTTCCTACGAGCAGTACTTC. The gene calls are TRBV19 and TRBJ2-7; TRBD2 might be the D (5 bases). The CDR3 runs to 14 residues. The germline V gene encodes CDR1 LNHDA and CDR2 SQIVND (reference sequence). The V and J ends lost 1 base and 1 base respectively, with 8 bases between them.

The chain links TRBV7-2 to TRBJ2-1, with TRBD2 matching 11 bases. The CDR3 runs 15 residues. The J segment lost 9 bases and the V segment lost 5 bases, leaving 9 bases of the junction unmatched. Germline V gene sequence: CDR1 SGHTA, CDR2 FQGNSA. CDR3 in DNA: TGTGCCAGCAGCCCAAGACTAGCGGGGAAGGGTGAGCAGTTCTTC. Protein: CASSPRLAGKGEQFF.

V and J are TRBV29-1 and TRBJ2-1, with D possibly TRBD1 on 6 matching bases. CDR1 and CDR2 (germline): SQVTM, ANQGSEA. Trimming removed 4 bases from V and 1 base from J, with 17 bases in between. This CDR3 region has 16 residues. CDR3 coding DNA: TGCAGCGTTGCTTTTGGGGTGGGGGCTTCCTACAATGAGCAGTTCTTC. This codes for CSVAFGVGASYNEQFF.